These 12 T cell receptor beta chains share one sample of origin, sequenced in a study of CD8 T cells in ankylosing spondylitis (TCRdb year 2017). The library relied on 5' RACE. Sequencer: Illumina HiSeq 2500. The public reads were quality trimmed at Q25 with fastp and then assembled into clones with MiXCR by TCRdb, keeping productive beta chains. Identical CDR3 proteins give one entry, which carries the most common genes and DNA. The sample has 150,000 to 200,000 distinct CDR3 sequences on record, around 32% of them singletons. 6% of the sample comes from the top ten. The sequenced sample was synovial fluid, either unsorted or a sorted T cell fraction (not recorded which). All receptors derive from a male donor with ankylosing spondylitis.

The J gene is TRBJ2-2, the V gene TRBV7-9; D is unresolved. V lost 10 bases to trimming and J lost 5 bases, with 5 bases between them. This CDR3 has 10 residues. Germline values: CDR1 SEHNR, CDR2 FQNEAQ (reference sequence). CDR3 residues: CATYTGELFF. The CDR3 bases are TGTGCCACTTATACCGGGGAGCTGTTTTTT.

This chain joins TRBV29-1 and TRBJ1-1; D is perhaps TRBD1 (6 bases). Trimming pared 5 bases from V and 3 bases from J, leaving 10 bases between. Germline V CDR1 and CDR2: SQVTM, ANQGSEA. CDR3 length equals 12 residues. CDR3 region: CSVTDRHTEAFF. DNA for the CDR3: TGCAGCGTTACTGACAGGCACACTGAAGCTTTCTTT.

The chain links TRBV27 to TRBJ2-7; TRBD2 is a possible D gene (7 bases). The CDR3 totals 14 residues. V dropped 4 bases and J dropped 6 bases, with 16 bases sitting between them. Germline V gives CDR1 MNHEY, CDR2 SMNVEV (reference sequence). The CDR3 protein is CASSSPGGLSEQYF. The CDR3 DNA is TGTGCCAGCAGTTCACCCGGGGGGCTCTCCGAGCAGTACTTC.

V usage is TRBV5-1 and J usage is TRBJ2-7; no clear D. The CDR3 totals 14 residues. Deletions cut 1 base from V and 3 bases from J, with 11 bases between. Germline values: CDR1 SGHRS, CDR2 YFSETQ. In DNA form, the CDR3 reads TGCGCCAGCAGCTTGTTGGGCGAGAACTACGAGCAGTACTTC. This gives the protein CASSLLGENYEQYF.

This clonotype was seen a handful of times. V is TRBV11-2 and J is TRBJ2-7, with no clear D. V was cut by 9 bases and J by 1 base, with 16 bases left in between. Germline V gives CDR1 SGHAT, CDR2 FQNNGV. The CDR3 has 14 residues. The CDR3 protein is CARETPRLSYEQYF. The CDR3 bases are TGTGCCAGGGAAACACCCCGACTTTCCTACGAGCAGTACTTC.

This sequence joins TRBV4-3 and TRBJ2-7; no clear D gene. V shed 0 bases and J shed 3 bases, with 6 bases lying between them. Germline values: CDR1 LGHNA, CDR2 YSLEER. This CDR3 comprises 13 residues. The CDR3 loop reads CASSQDLRYEQYF. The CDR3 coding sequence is TGCGCCAGCAGCCAAGATCTACGCTACGAGCAGTACTTC.

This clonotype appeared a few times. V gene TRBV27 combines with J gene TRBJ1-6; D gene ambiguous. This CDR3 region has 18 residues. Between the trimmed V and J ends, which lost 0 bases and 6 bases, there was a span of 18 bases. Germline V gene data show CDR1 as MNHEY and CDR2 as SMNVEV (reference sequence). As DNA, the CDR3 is TGTGCCAGCAGTTTATCTGGGCTGGGCGCCGCAGCTAATTCACCCCTCCACTTT. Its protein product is CASSLSGLGAAANSPLHF.

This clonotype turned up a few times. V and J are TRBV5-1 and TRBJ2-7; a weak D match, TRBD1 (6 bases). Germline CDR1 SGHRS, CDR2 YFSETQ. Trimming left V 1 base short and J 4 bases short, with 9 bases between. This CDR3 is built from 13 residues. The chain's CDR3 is CASSLLQGYEQYF. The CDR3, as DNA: TGCGCCAGCAGCTTGCTACAGGGATACGAGCAGTACTTC.

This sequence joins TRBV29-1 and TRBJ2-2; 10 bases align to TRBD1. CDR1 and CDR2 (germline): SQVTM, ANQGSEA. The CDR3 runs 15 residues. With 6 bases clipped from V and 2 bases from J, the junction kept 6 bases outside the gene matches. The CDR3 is CSVTGTGVNTGELFF. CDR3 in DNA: TGCAGCGTGACCGGGACAGGGGTTAACACCGGGGAGCTGTTTTTT.

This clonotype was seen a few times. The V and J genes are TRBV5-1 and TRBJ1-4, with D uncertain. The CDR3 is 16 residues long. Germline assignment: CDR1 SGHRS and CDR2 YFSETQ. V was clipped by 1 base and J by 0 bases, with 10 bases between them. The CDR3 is CASSLFTAATNEKLFF. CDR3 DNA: TGCGCCAGCAGCTTGTTTACAGCCGCAACTAATGAAAAACTGTTTTTT.

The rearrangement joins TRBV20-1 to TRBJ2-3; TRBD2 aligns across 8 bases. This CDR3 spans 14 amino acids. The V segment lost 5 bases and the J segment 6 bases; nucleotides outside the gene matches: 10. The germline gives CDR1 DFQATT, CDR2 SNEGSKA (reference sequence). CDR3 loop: CSAPSGGGKDTQYF. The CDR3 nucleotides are TGCAGTGCTCCATCCGGCGGGGGGAAGGATACGCAGTATTTT.

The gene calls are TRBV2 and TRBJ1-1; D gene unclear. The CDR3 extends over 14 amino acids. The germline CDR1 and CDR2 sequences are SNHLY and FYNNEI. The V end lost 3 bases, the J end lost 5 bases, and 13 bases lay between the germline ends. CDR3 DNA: TGTGCCAGCAGTGAGCGCCAGTCGGGGACTGAAGCTTTCTTT. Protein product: CASSERQSGTEAFF.